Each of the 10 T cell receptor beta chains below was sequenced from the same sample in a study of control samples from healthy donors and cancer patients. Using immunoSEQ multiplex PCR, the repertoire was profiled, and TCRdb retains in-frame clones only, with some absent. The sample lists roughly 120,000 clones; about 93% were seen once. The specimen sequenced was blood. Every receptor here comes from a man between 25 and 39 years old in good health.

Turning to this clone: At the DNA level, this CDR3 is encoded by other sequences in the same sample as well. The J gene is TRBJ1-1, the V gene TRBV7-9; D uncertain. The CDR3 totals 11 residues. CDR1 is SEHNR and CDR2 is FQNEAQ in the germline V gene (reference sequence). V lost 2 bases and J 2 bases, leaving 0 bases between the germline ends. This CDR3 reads CASSLNTEAFF. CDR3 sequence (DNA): TGTGCCAGCAGCTTAAACACTGAAGCTTTCTTT. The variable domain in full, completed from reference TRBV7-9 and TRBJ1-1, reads DTGVSQNPRHKITKRGQNVTFRCDPISEHNRLYWYRQTLGQGPEFLTYFQNEAQLEKSRLLSDRFSAERPKGSFSTLEIQRTEQGDSAMYLCASSLNTEAFFGQGTRLTVV.

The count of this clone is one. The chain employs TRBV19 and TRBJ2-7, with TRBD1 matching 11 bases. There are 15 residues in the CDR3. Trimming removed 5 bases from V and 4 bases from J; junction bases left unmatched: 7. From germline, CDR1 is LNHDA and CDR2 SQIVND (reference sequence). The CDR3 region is CASSWSGQGVYEQYF. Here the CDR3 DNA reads TGTGCCAGTAGTTGGTCGGGACAGGGGGTATACGAGCAGTACTTC.

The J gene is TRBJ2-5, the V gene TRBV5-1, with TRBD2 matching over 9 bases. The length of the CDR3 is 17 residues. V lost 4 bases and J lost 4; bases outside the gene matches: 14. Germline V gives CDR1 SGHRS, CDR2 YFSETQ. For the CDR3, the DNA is TGCGCCAGCAGCCAGCCGCGGGGGGGCCTTTACCGAGAGACCCAGTACTTC. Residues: CASSQPRGGLYRETQYF.

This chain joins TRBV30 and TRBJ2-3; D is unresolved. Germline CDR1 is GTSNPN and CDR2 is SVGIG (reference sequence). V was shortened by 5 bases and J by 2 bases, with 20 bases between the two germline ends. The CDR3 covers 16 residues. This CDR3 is CAWGRRAHFYTDTQYF. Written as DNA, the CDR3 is TGTGCCTGGGGCCGAAGGGCCCACTTCTACACAGATACGCAGTATTTT.

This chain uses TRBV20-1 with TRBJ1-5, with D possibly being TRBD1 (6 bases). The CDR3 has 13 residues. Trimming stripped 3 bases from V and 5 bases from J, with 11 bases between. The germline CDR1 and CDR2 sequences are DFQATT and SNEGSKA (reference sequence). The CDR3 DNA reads TGCAGTGCTAGTCCGTCAGGGGATCAGCCCCAGCATTTT. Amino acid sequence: CSASPSGDQPQHF.

This CDR3 reads CASSPLGGNTEAFF. The CDR3 DNA reads TGCGCCAGCAGCCCTCTGGGGGGGAACACTGAAGCTTTCTTT. J is TRBJ1-1 and V is TRBV4-1, with D possibly being TRBD1 (5 bases). Per germline, CDR1 MGHRA and CDR2 YSYEKL. This CDR3 is 14 amino acids long. V was cut by 4 bases and J by 1 base, with 10 bases left in between.

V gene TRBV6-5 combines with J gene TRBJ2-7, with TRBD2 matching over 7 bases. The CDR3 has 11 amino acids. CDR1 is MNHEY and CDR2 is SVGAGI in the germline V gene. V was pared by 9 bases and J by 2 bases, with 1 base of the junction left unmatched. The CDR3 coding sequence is TGTGCCAGTCGGGGGGCCTACGAGCAGTACTTC. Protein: CASRGAYEQYF.

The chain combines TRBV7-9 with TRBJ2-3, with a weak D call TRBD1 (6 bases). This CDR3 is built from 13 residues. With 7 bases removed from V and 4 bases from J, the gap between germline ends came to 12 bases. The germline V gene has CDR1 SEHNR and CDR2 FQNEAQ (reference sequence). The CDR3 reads CASTFKGADTQYF. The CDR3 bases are TGTGCCAGCACCTTTAAGGGGGCAGATACGCAGTATTTT. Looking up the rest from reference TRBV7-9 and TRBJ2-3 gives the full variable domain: DTGVSQNPRHKITKRGQNVTFRCDPISEHNRLYWYRQTLGQGPEFLTYFQNEAQLEKSRLLSDRFSAERPKGSFSTLEIQRTEQGDSAMYLCASTFKGADTQYFGPGTRLTVL.

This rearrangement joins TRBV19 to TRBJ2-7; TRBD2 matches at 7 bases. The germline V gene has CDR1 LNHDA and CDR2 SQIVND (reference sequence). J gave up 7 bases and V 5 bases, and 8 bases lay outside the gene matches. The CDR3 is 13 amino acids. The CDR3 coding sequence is TGTGCCAGTAGTTCCTCCGGGGGGTGGGAGCAGTACGTC. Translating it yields CASSSSGGWEQYV.

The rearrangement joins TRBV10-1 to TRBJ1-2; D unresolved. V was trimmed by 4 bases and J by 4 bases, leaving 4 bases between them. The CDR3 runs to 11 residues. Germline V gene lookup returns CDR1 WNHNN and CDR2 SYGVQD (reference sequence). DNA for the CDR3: TGCGCCAGCAGTGCAATCTATGGCTACACCTTC. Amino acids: CASSAIYGYTF.